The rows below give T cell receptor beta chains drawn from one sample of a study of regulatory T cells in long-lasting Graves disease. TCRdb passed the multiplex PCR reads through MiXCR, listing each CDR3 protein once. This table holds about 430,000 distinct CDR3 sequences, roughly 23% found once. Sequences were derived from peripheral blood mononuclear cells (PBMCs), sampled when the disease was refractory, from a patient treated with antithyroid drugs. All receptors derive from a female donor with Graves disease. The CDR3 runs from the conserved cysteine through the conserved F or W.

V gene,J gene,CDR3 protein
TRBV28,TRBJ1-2,CASSSGQGLDYGYTF
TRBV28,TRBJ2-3,CASSPAPFVGGVTDTQYF
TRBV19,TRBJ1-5,CASSAWGESNQPQHF
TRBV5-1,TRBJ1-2,CASSAGGLNYGYTF
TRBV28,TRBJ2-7,CASSLQGVNYEQYF
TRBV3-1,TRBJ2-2,CASSPGQGAPTGELFF
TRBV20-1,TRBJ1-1,CSARDTSIGNTEAFF
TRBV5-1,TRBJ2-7,CASSLVSQAHEQYF
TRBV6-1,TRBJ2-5,CASSEALRTRETQYF
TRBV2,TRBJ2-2,CASSLSLTGELFF
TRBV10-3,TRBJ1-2,CAISESSMLHYGYTF
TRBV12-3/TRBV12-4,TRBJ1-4,CASSPLGGSTNEKLFF
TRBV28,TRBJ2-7,CASSASTAGADEQYF
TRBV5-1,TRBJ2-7,CASSLVPGRISYEQYF
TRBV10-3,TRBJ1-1,CAISESAGPTEAFF
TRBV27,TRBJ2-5,CASRPPADQETQYF
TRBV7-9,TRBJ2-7,CASSLSQGKRSYEQYF
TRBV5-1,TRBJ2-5,CASSLEHGSQETQYF
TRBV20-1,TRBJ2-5,CSAHSITRTRWETQYF
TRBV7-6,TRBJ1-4,CASSLRQDEDEKLFF
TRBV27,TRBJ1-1,CASSWGQGAGTEAFF
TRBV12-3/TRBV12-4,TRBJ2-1,CASSSRWDNEQFF
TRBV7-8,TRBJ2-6,CASSFTGYGANVLTF
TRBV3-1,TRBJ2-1,CASSYGGRVGDEQFF
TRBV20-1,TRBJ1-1,CSARDRRGTLTEAFF
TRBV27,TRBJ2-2,CASSPVGLAGEGELFF
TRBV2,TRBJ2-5,CASRLGLADLETQYF
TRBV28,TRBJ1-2,CATLGAFYGYTF
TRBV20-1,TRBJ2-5,CSAPGRETQYF
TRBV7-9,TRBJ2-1,CASSHRGPNEQFF
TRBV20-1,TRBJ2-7,CSAPELPSEQYF
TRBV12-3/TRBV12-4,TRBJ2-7,CASSRGPGLDSYEQYF
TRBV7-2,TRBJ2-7,CASSFTDGYEQYF
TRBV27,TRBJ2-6,CASSFSFLGPSGANVLTF
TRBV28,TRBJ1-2,CAAGGVDYGHIF
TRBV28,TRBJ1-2,CASSPSGKEWYGYTF